This entry lists 22 T cell receptor beta chains sequenced from one sample in a study of T-cell reconstitution after alpha-beta-depleted transplantation in children. Library preparation (for TCRbeta) was performed with unique molecular identifiers. TCRdb re-called the PCR reads with MiXCR, one entry per CDR3 protein. The table records 400,000 to 500,000 distinct CDR3 sequences, approximately 11% of them present only once. The sequences come from PBMCs from the stem cell graft donor, collected from the stem cell graft. Receptors were obtained from a human donor who donated a stem cell graft to a child with acute myeloid leukemia.

V gene TRBV18 combines with J gene TRBJ1-2; D gene uncertain. The CDR3 has 14 amino acids. Germline CDR1 KGHSH, CDR2 LQKENI. V was cut by 3 bases and J by 0 bases, with 8 bases left in between. Here the CDR3 DNA reads TGTGCCAGCTCACCGTCCCCCACTAACTATGGCTACACCTTC. Its protein product is CASSPSPTNYGYTF.

This clonotype was detected a few times. The genes are TRBV12-3 or TRBV12-4 and TRBJ2-7, with TRBD2 identical over 14 bases. This CDR3 is 15 amino acids long. V trimming: 6 bases; J trimming: 2 bases; junction bases outside the gene matches: 3. CDR3 in amino acids: CASRETSGRAYEQYF. The DNA for the CDR3 is TGTGCCAGCAGAGAGACTAGCGGGAGGGCCTACGAGCAGTACTTC.

This clonotype occurred many times. This chain connects TRBV7-9 to TRBJ1-4; D is undetermined. This CDR3 comprises 14 residues. CDR1 and CDR2 (germline): SEHNR, FQNEAQ (reference sequence). With 1 base removed from V and 4 bases from J, the gap between germline ends came to 7 bases. This chain's CDR3 is CASSLESFNEKLFF. In nucleotides, the CDR3 is TGTGCCAGCAGCTTAGAGAGCTTTAATGAAAAACTGTTTTTT.

The rearrangement links TRBV29-1 to TRBJ2-7, with D possibly matching TRBD2 (5 bases). The CDR3 has 14 residues. Germline CDR1 is SQVTM and CDR2 is ANQGSEA. V gave up 5 bases and J gave up 2 bases, with 16 bases separating them. The CDR3: CSVLSVEAAYEQYF. The DNA for the CDR3 is TGCAGCGTTTTATCTGTGGAGGCTGCCTACGAGCAGTACTTC.

DNA for the CDR3: TGTGCCAGCAGGGACACAGGATCCAGCACAGATACGCAGTATTTT. Translating gives CASRDTGSSTDTQYF. The chain carries TRBV6-2 or TRBV6-3 and TRBJ2-3, with D possibly being TRBD1 (5 bases). The CDR3 sequence is 15 residues long. Trimming pared 6 bases from V and 0 bases from J, leaving 13 bases between. The germline V gene encodes CDR1 MNHEY and CDR2 SVGEGT.

V gene TRBV7-2 combines with J gene TRBJ2-5, with D unclear. Germline V gene lookup returns CDR1 SGHTA and CDR2 FQGNSA. The CDR3 sequence is 13 residues long. V lost 5 bases and J 10 bases, leaving 17 bases between the germline ends. CDR3 loop: CASSLPPPWGQYF. In DNA form, the CDR3 reads TGTGCCAGCAGCCTACCGCCGCCTTGGGGCCAGTACTTC.

A few counts support this clonotype. V usage is TRBV5-1 and J usage is TRBJ2-7; TRBD1 or TRBD2 may be the D gene (5 bases each). In germline, CDR1 is SGHRS, CDR2 YFSETQ. The CDR3 loop spans 14 amino acids. V was shortened by 4 bases and J by 4 bases, with 15 bases between the two germline ends. The CDR3: CASSERTGPYEQYF. The CDR3 nucleotides are TGCGCCAGCAGCGAGCGGACGGGACCTTACGAGCAGTACTTC.

In this sample, this clonotype turned up a few times. The chain employs TRBV11-1 and TRBJ2-5, with D possibly matching TRBD2 (5 bases). Trimming cost V 8 bases and J 0 bases, with 16 bases left between them. CDR1 is SGHAT, CDR2 FQDESV, per germline (reference sequence). The CDR3 has 15 amino acids. CDR3 in amino acids: CASGGLAVYQETQYF. In DNA, the CDR3 is TGTGCCAGCGGCGGGCTAGCAGTGTACCAAGAGACCCAGTACTTC.

This clonotype has just a few counts. The chain links TRBV15 to TRBJ2-7; D unclear. From germline, CDR1 is LNHNV and CDR2 YYDKDF (reference sequence). The CDR3 contains 13 residues. Trimming pared 5 bases from V and 3 bases from J, leaving 11 bases between. CDR3 loop: CATSLWSGYEQYF. CDR3 DNA sequence: TGTGCCACCAGCTTATGGTCAGGCTACGAGCAGTACTTC.

This clonotype has at least ten counts. The V gene is TRBV12-3 or TRBV12-4, the J gene TRBJ2-1; D unclear. V was cut by 5 bases and J by 9 bases, with 8 bases left in between. The CDR3 is 11 residues long. CDR3 region: CASSPLSEQFF. In DNA, the CDR3 is TGTGCCAGCAGTCCCTTAAGTGAGCAGTTCTTC.

This clonotype was recorded a few times. The V call is TRBV5-1, the J call TRBJ2-1; 7 nucleotides match TRBD1. V lost 0 bases, J lost 2 bases, and 5 bases stayed unmatched. The germline V gene has CDR1 SGHRS and CDR2 YFSETQ. The CDR3 contains 16 residues. The CDR3 sequence: CASSLAGTVTYNEQFF. DNA of the CDR3: TGCGCCAGCAGCTTGGCCGGGACAGTTACCTACAATGAGCAGTTCTTC.

The chain combines TRBV7-8 with TRBJ2-1, with 8 bases aligning to TRBD1. Trimming removed 4 bases from V and 5 bases from J; junction bases left unmatched: 4. Germline CDR1 reads SGHVS; CDR2 reads FQNEAQ. The CDR3 totals 14 residues. The CDR3 region has the DNA TGTGCCAGCAGCTCGGACAGGGAGGACAATGAGCAGTTCTTC. It is translated as CASSSDREDNEQFF.

With regard to this clonotype: A much larger clone sits a single nucleotide away, making a read error possible. This sequence joins TRBV5-1 and TRBJ1-1; TRBD1 might be the D (6 bases). The CDR3 totals 14 residues. Germline assignment: CDR1 SGHRS and CDR2 YFSETQ. The CDR3 coding sequence is TGCGACAGCAGCCACCTACAGGGTAACACTGAAGCTTTCTTT. Translation: CDSSHLQGNTEAFF.

This clonotype was detected ten times or more. The chain uses TRBV21-1 and TRBJ1-4. TRBV21-1 is classified as a pseudogene. This CDR3 spans 11 amino acids. The CDR3 protein is CASSKLGKLFF. DNA of the CDR3: TGTGCCAGCAGCAAATTAGGGAAACTGTTTTTT.

The CDR3 DNA sequence: TGCAGTGCTAGAGACTGGACTAGCGGCAGCTACAATGAGCAGTTCTTC. Protein product: CSARDWTSGSYNEQFF. The chain recombines TRBV20-1 with TRBJ2-1; the match to TRBD2 covers 10 bases. The CDR3 contains 16 residues. Per germline, CDR1 DFQATT and CDR2 SNEGSKA (reference sequence). V gave up 0 bases and J gave up 3 bases; unmatched junction bases: 5.

J is TRBJ2-2 and V is TRBV5-1, with TRBD2 identical over 11 bases. There are 15 residues in the CDR3. CDR1 is SGHRS, CDR2 YFSETQ, per germline. The J segment lost 7 bases and the V segment lost 2 bases, leaving 4 bases of the junction unmatched. The CDR3 DNA reads TGCGCCAGCAGCTTTAGCGGGAGGGCCAACGGGGAGCTGTTTTTT. Protein product: CASSFSGRANGELFF.

The chain has TRBV6-2 or TRBV6-3 and TRBJ1-1; 8 nucleotides line up with TRBD1. After removal of 4 bases from V and 7 bases from J, the junction contained 5 bases not matched to a gene. The CDR3 covers 13 residues. Germline V gene lookup returns CDR1 MNHEY and CDR2 SVGEGT. The CDR3 protein is CASSWADRGEAFF. CDR3 in DNA: TGTGCCAGCAGTTGGGCCGACAGGGGTGAAGCTTTCTTT.

The CDR3 sequence: CATSDYGQAPQETQYF. In nucleotides, the CDR3 is TGTGCCACCAGTGATTACGGACAGGCCCCACAAGAGACCCAGTACTTC. The gene calls are TRBV24-1 and TRBJ2-5; the match to TRBD1 covers 7 bases. V was pared by 2 bases and J by 2 bases, with 7 bases of the junction left unmatched. This CDR3 is 16 amino acids long. Germline values: CDR1 KGHDR, CDR2 SFDVKD.

In nucleotides, the CDR3 is TGCGCCAGCAGCTTGGGGGGCCAGGGGCTCTATGGCTACACCTTC. Protein product: CASSLGGQGLYGYTF. The chain employs TRBV5-1 and TRBJ1-2; tentatively, D is TRBD1 (6 bases). Looked up from germline, CDR1 is SGHRS and CDR2 is YFSETQ. CDR3 length: 15 amino acids. The germline V and J ends were trimmed by 0 bases and 4 bases, with 13 bases remaining between them.

This chain uses TRBV7-8 with TRBJ2-2; D is perhaps TRBD1 (6 bases). CDR1 and CDR2 from the germline V gene are SGHVS and FQNEAQ. The CDR3 length is 14 residues. Trimming cost V 7 bases and J 4 bases, with 13 bases left between them. For the CDR3, the DNA is TGTGCCAGCACCCTGGGGGCATCCACCGGGGAGCTGTTTTTT. This sequence encodes CASTLGASTGELFF.

This clonotype was seen only a few times. This chain links TRBV6-1 with TRBJ1-4; maybe TRBD1 (5 bases). CDR3 size: 14 residues. V was shortened by 7 bases and J by 8 bases, with 17 bases between the two germline ends. Germline assignment: CDR1 MNHNS and CDR2 SASEGT. This CDR3 is CASNKGGGNEKLFF. DNA for the CDR3: TGTGCCAGCAATAAGGGCGGGGGAAACGAAAAACTGTTTTTT.

The chain links TRBV5-1 to TRBJ1-1, with TRBD1 matching 7 bases. V was clipped by 4 bases and J by 4 bases; unmatched bases: 1. This CDR3 region has 12 residues. Germline CDR1 SGHRS, CDR2 YFSETQ. CDR3: CASSNRGTEAFF. CDR3 coding DNA: TGCGCCAGCAGCAACAGGGGCACTGAAGCTTTCTTT.